A single sample gave rise to the 20 T cell receptor beta chains below, sequenced in a study of control samples from healthy donors and cancer patients (TCRdb year 2020). The library was built by means of the immunoSEQ multiplex PCR assay. This is the immuneACCESS table as TCRdb keeps it, with only in-frame sequences that have V and J called. A part of the clones is gone; compared with another copy, unresolved V genes explain less than half, and the rest is unexplained. The sample contains 150,000 to 190,000 clones, 93% of them found a single time. Of the sample, 2.4% is held by the ten largest clones. Specimen: blood. The receptors were gathered from a middle-aged man in good health.

This clone was counted once. V is TRBV12-3 or TRBV12-4 and J is TRBJ1-4; possible D gene TRBD1, 5 bases. This CDR3 is 13 amino acids long. Trimming removed 7 bases at V and 5 bases at J, with 11 bases between. The CDR3 nucleotides are TGTGCCAGCAAACAGACAGAGAATGAAAAACTGTTTTTT. As protein: CASKQTENEKLFF.

J is TRBJ1-6 and V is TRBV27; D is unclear. Germline V gene sequence: CDR1 MNHEY, CDR2 SMNVEV (reference sequence). This CDR3 contains 18 residues. Trimming cost V 4 bases and J 5 bases, with 21 bases left between them. DNA for the CDR3: TGTGCCAGCAGTTCACCCCCGGGTTTTTCGGTCAATAATTCACCCCTCCACTTT. Translating gives CASSSPPGFSVNNSPLHF.

This sequence joins TRBV9 and TRBJ1-1; 7 bases fit TRBD1. Germline values: CDR1 SGDLS, CDR2 YYNGEE. V shed 5 bases and J 5 bases; nucleotides not matched to a gene: 6. The CDR3 runs to 13 residues. This chain's CDR3 is CASRSAGGTEAFF. The CDR3 DNA is TGTGCCAGCAGATCAGCAGGGGGGACTGAAGCTTTCTTT.

The chain combines TRBV2 with TRBJ2-7, with 7 nucleotides matching TRBD1. CDR1 and CDR2 (germline): SNHLY, FYNNEI. The length of the CDR3 is 16 residues. With V trimmed by 2 bases and J by 5 bases, 12 bases remained unmatched. The DNA for the CDR3 is TGTGCCAGCAGTGAATTCGGACAGGTTGAAAGAAACGAGCAGTACTTC. It encodes CASSEFGQVERNEQYF.

The J gene is TRBJ2-1, the V gene TRBV19; 7 bases map to TRBD2. V trimming: 2 bases; J trimming: 4 bases; junction bases outside the gene matches: 11. CDR3 length: 17 residues. Germline-derived CDR1 and CDR2 are LNHDA and SQIVND (reference sequence). For the CDR3, the DNA is TGTGCCAGTAGTATATTTTTTGGGGCTAGCGGATACAATGAGCAGTTCTTC. This encodes CASSIFFGASGYNEQFF.

This chain links TRBV29-1 with TRBJ2-2; D ambiguous. The germline gives CDR1 SQVTM, CDR2 ANQGSEA. The CDR3 has 14 amino acids. V was clipped by 6 bases and J by 4 bases, with 15 bases between them. The CDR3 loop is CSVADRLITGELFF. CDR3 DNA: TGCAGCGTGGCGGATCGCCTAATCACCGGGGAGCTGTTTTTT.

This clone occurred once. This rearrangement joins TRBV20-1 to TRBJ2-1; 10 bases match TRBD2. The germline CDR1 and CDR2 sequences are DFQATT and SNEGSKA (reference sequence). J was trimmed by 12 bases and V by 6 bases; bases with no gene match: 5. The CDR3 loop spans 11 amino acids. The CDR3 spells CSAPLAGRQFF. The CDR3 bases are TGCAGTGCCCCACTAGCGGGACGGCAGTTCTTC.

The rearrangement links TRBV6-6 to TRBJ2-3; TRBD2 aligns across 7 bases. V lost 2 bases to trimming and J lost 8 bases; unmatched junction nucleotides: 7. Looked up from germline, CDR1 is MNHNY and CDR2 is SVGAGI (reference sequence). The length of the CDR3 is 14 residues. Written as DNA, the CDR3 is TGTGCCAGCAGTTACGCTGTAGCGGGTGGTACGCAGTATTTT. Amino acid sequence: CASSYAVAGGTQYF.

This chain links TRBV4-1 with TRBJ2-5; tentatively, D is TRBD1 (5 bases). CDR3 length: 14 residues. Germline V lookup: CDR1 MGHRA, CDR2 YSYEKL. Trimming took 0 bases from V and 3 from J, leaving 8 bases between them. The CDR3 region has the DNA TGCGCCAGCAGCCAAGAAGCCAGGGAAGAGACCCAGTACTTC. As protein: CASSQEAREETQYF.

The rearrangement joins TRBV7-2 to TRBJ1-2, with 8 bases matching TRBD1. The ends lost 2 bases at V and 5 bases at J; junction bases unmatched: 13. This CDR3 has 17 residues. Germline lookup yields CDR1 SGHTA and CDR2 FQGNSA. The CDR3 coding sequence is TGTGCCAGCAGCTTATTTATTGGCGACAGGGGACGATATGGCTACACCTTC. This encodes CASSLFIGDRGRYGYTF.

This sequence joins TRBV16 and TRBJ1-1; no firm D call. The CDR3 contains 12 residues. Trimming took off 4 bases at V and 4 bases at J, with 7 bases between the two ends. Germline V lookup: CDR1 KGHSY, CDR2 FQNENV. The CDR3 nucleotides read TGTGCCAGCAGCCGTGAATTCACTGAAGCTTTCTTT. This gives the protein CASSREFTEAFF.

This chain links TRBV19 with TRBJ1-4; D is uncertain. CDR1 and CDR2 from the germline V gene are LNHDA and SQIVND (reference sequence). The CDR3 spans 14 residues. The germline V and J ends were trimmed by 6 bases and 5 bases, with 13 bases remaining between them. The CDR3: CASSGKGRNEKLFF. The CDR3 DNA is TGTGCCAGTAGCGGGAAAGGCAGAAATGAAAAACTGTTTTTT. The whole variable domain, remainder taken from reference TRBV19 and TRBJ1-4, is DGGITQSPKYLFRKEGQNVTLSCEQNLNHDAMYWYRQDPGQGLRLIYYSQIVNDFQKGDIAEGYSVSREKKESFPLTVTSAQKNPTAFYLCASSGKGRNEKLFFGSGTQLSVL.

The chain couples TRBV10-3 to TRBJ1-6; D gene unclear. With 10 bases removed from V and 10 bases from J, the gap between germline ends came to 14 bases. The CDR3 length is 12 residues. Germline-derived CDR1 and CDR2 are ENHRY and SYGVKD. The CDR3: CATSDSSSPLHF. The CDR3 nucleotides are TGTGCCACCTCCGACTCGTCCTCACCCCTCCACTTT.

This clone was observed once. The chain recombines TRBV5-4 with TRBJ2-5; possible D gene TRBD2, 5 bases. The germline V and J ends were trimmed by 4 bases and 7 bases, with 11 bases remaining between them. The CDR3 runs 12 residues. Germline V CDR1 and CDR2: SGHNT, YYREEE (reference sequence). DNA for the CDR3: TGTGCCAGCAGCGAGGAGGATGTGACCCAGTACTTC. Translating gives CASSEEDVTQYF.

The CDR3 region is CASSQAPTGNTEAFF. DNA of the CDR3: TGTGCCAGCAGCCAGGCCCCGACGGGGAACACTGAAGCTTTCTTT. This chain joins TRBV3-1 (or the pseudogene TRBV3-2) and TRBJ1-1; no clear D. V gave up 3 bases and J gave up 1 base, with 12 bases separating them. This CDR3 is 15 amino acids long. The V gene's germline CDR1 is LGHDT and CDR2 YNNKEL (reference sequence).

The rearrangement links TRBV6-2 or TRBV6-3 to TRBJ2-1, with 7 bases fitting TRBD2. The V and J ends lost 1 base and 7 bases, in that order; junction bases with no gene match: 7. Germline V CDR1 and CDR2: MNHEY, SVGEGT. The CDR3 has 15 amino acids. In DNA form, the CDR3 reads TGTGCCAGCAGTTACTGGAGCGGGATTGATAATGAGCAGTTCTTC. Its protein is CASSYWSGIDNEQFF.

The chain is built from TRBV3-1 (or the pseudogene TRBV3-2) and TRBJ2-7; tentatively, D is TRBD2 (6 bases). Trimming cost V 4 bases and J 7 bases, with 17 bases left between them. The germline V gene encodes CDR1 LGHDT and CDR2 YNNKEL (reference sequence). The CDR3 is 14 amino acids. The CDR3 DNA follows: TGTGCCAGCAGCCCCGGGACTGGAGGGCGGGAGCAGTACTTC. Its translation is CASSPGTGGREQYF.

The chain couples TRBV19 to TRBJ1-3, with D unresolved. This CDR3 has 14 residues. V dropped 9 bases and J dropped 0 bases, with 12 bases sitting between them. In germline, CDR1 is LNHDA, CDR2 SQIVND (reference sequence). In DNA, the CDR3 is TGTGCCAGCGGGATGGGGTACTCTGGAAACACCATATATTTT. Residues: CASGMGYSGNTIYF.

This clone was recorded a few times. The gene calls are TRBV6-5 and TRBJ1-2; 7 nucleotides agree with TRBD1. Trimming cost V 6 bases and J 0 bases; bases outside gene matches: 4. Looked up from germline, CDR1 is MNHEY and CDR2 is SVGAGI. The CDR3 has 14 amino acids. DNA of the CDR3: TGTGCCAGCAGGGGGACAGTAGCTAACTATGGCTACACCTTC. Its translation is CASRGTVANYGYTF.

Only one count was recorded for this clone. The rearrangement uses TRBV5-1 and TRBJ1-1; 9 bases are shared with TRBD1. CDR3 length equals 14 residues. Trimming removed 2 bases from V and 4 bases from J; junction bases left unmatched: 3. The germline CDR1 and CDR2 sequences are SGHRS and YFSETQ. CDR3 protein: CASSLRQGGTEAFF. The CDR3 DNA follows: TGCGCCAGCAGCTTAAGACAGGGGGGCACTGAAGCTTTCTTT.